This T cell receptor (beta chain) is from a study of blood T cell repertoires in COVID-19. Study details: Samples of COVID-19 (acute and convalescent) were obtained from the United States, Italy and Spain. The cDNA or gDNA used as material had been derived from T cells, B-cell-depleted T cells, or PBMCs.

The authors' processing: For nucleated cells, counts were estimated from reference gene primer amplification. Generated by immunoSEQ multiplex PCR, the TCRdb table keeps only in-frame clones and is missing some. V, J and clone size derive from that table, while D and trimming were established from the DNA sequence. The sample contains about 110,000 clones, approximately 80% of which appear only once. The V gene lost 4 bases and the J gene lost 3 bases, with 12 bases spanning the gap. The CDR3 consists of 14 residues. Germline V gives CDR1 SGHTA, CDR2 FQGNSA. The sequence was collected from a woman in her forties with acute or convalescent COVID-19. Sequenced material: peripheral blood. The J gene is TRBJ1-2, the V gene TRBV7-2, with D unclear. CDR3 sequence reads: CASSWRARDYGYTF. The CDR3 region has the DNA TGTGCCAGCAGCTGGAGGGCCCGGGACTATGGCTACACCTTC.